The 5 T cell receptor beta chains presented below share a single source sample, sequenced in a study of tumor T cells in aggressive B-cell lymphoma. Libraries were prepared by immunoSEQ multiplex PCR; TCRdb keeps only in-frame clonotypes and omits some of them. This table has 6,000 to 8,500 clones, approximately 78% appearing once. Sequenced input: tumor tissue. Receptor source: an adult with diffuse large B cell lymphoma.

This CDR3 is CASSLATRFNTGELFF. CDR3 DNA sequence: TGTGCCAGCAGCCTCGCTACTAGGTTTAACACCGGGGAGCTGTTTTTT. The chain combines TRBV5-6 with TRBJ2-2, with D possibly TRBD2 on 5 matching bases. The CDR3 extends over 16 amino acids. V lost 4 bases and J 2 bases, leaving 15 bases between the germline ends. Germline CDR1 is SGHDT and CDR2 is YYEEEE.

The chain is built from TRBV6-5 and TRBJ1-5, with D possibly matching TRBD1 (5 bases). The germline gives CDR1 MNHEY, CDR2 SVGAGI. V lost 5 bases and J lost 4, with 15 bases in between. This CDR3 contains 15 residues. The CDR3 loop is CASSNLDRFNQPQHF. The CDR3 nucleotides are TGTGCCAGCAGTAACTTAGACAGATTTAATCAGCCCCAGCATTTT.

The V gene is TRBV18, the J gene TRBJ2-7; D is possibly TRBD1 (5 bases). V was pared by 2 bases and J by 2 bases, with 7 bases between. CDR1 and CDR2 (germline): KGHSH, LQKENI. The CDR3 totals 13 residues. DNA of the CDR3: TGTGCCAGCTCACCAGACAGAACCTACGAGCAGTACGTC. Protein sequence: CASSPDRTYEQYV.

The gene calls are TRBV7-3 and TRBJ2-1, with D possibly being TRBD2 (5 bases). V was cut by 1 base and J by 3 bases, with 13 bases left in between. Per germline, CDR1 SGHTA and CDR2 FQGTGA. This CDR3 has 16 amino acids. The DNA for the CDR3 is TGTGCCAGCAGCTTAAGGGCTAGCCCTATCTACAATGAGCAGTTCTTC. It codes for CASSLRASPIYNEQFF.

This clone was seen once. The chain couples TRBV5-6 to TRBJ2-7, with D uncertain. The CDR3 spans 13 residues. The V end was cut by 2 bases, the J end by 3 bases, with 9 bases between. The germline V gene has CDR1 SGHDT and CDR2 YYEEEE. The CDR3 loop is CASSFGRYYEQYV. CDR3 nucleotides: TGTGCCAGCAGCTTTGGCAGATACTACGAGCAGTACGTC.